The 21 T cell receptor beta chains below all came from one sample that was sequenced in a study of blood T cells in healthy people across ages. Combining a sample-barcoded 5' primer with a J-beta primer mix, a second PCR ran for roughly 6 to 11 cycles. MiXCR, run by TCRdb on the 5' RACE reads, gives a single entry per CDR3 protein. The sample records fewer than 900,000 distinct CDR3 sequences, more than 40% being singletons. The sequenced sample was blood. The receptors were sampled from a woman aged 55-70 years in good health.

The table lists this clonotype with many counts. The chain uses TRBV20-1 and TRBJ2-5; 8 nucleotides match TRBD1. Looked up from germline, CDR1 is DFQATT and CDR2 is SNEGSKA (reference sequence). The CDR3 totals 13 residues. J gave up 5 bases and V 5 bases, and 7 bases lay outside the gene matches. CDR3 coding DNA: TGCAGTGCTTCTCAGGGGGCTGGGGAGACCCAGTACTTC. Protein product: CSASQGAGETQYF.

The V gene is TRBV5-1, the J gene TRBJ2-1; perhaps TRBD1 as D (6 bases). The ends were cut back, 5 bases at V and 9 bases at J, with 15 bases in the middle. The CDR3 is 13 residues long. CDR1 SGHRS and CDR2 YFSETQ come from the germline V gene. CDR3 residues: CASSLHEGGEQFF. DNA of the CDR3: TGCGCCAGCAGTTTGCACGAAGGGGGTGAGCAGTTCTTC.

The gene calls are TRBV29-1 and TRBJ1-1; D not certain. The CDR3 has 8 amino acids. CDR1 SQVTM and CDR2 ANQGSEA come from the germline V gene. Trimming cost V 8 bases and J 8 bases, with 6 bases left between them. CDR3 protein: CSTKEAFF. CDR3 nucleotides: TGCAGCACAAAGGAAGCTTTCTTT.

The chain carries TRBV20-1 and TRBJ2-7, with TRBD2 as a possible D gene (5 bases). Trimming took off 6 bases at V and 3 bases at J, with 12 bases between the two ends. Germline assignment: CDR1 DFQATT and CDR2 SNEGSKA (reference sequence). The CDR3 contains 12 residues. The CDR3 reads CSATTGIYEQYF. The CDR3 nucleotides are TGCAGTGCCACGACGGGGATCTACGAGCAGTACTTC.

The genes are TRBV4-3 and TRBJ2-4, with 12 positions matching TRBD2. The J call may be wrong; the DNA end is better matched by TRBJ2-5. The CDR3 extends over 16 amino acids. Germline V gene data show CDR1 as LGHNA and CDR2 as YSLEER. CDR3 loop: CASSTSGRTLKETQYF. The DNA of the CDR3 is TGCGCCAGCTCGACTAGCGGGAGAACCCTAAAAGAGACCCAGTACTTC.

In the case of this clonotype: A junction boundary mismatches the germline segment, possibly from a read error. This chain joins TRBV9 and TRBJ2-5; D gene unclear. The CDR3 covers 12 residues. The germline V gene has CDR1 SGDLS and CDR2 YYNGEE. CDR3 sequence (DNA): TGTGCCAACAGCGTAGAGGTAGAGACCCAGTACTTC. This sequence encodes CANSVEVETQYF.

This clonotype has just one count. V is TRBV7-2 and J is TRBJ2-5; TRBD2 matches at 7 bases. Germline CDR1 is SGHTA and CDR2 is FQGNSA. This CDR3 region has 14 residues. Germline trimming cut 4 bases from V and 4 bases from J; bases unmatched to any gene: 6. CDR3: CASSYRLAPETQYF. DNA for the CDR3: TGTGCCAGCAGCTACCGACTAGCTCCAGAGACCCAGTACTTC.

A few counts support this clonotype. The genes are TRBV7-6 and TRBJ1-4, with 9 positions matching TRBD1. The germline CDR1 and CDR2 sequences are SGHVS and FNYEAQ. The CDR3 consists of 19 residues. The V gene end was trimmed by 5 bases and the J gene end by 5 bases; junction bases not matched to a gene: 18. The CDR3 spells CASSTRDRVEVYGNEKLFF. For the CDR3, the DNA is TGTGCCAGCAGCACCCGGGACAGGGTAGAAGTATATGGCAATGAAAAACTGTTTTTT.

This rearrangement joins TRBV20-1 to TRBJ2-7; TRBD2 matches at 10 bases. The junction had 11 bases not matched to a gene; V was cut back by 5 bases and J by 4 bases. The CDR3 runs 15 residues. The germline V gene has CDR1 DFQATT and CDR2 SNEGSKA (reference sequence). The CDR3 reads CSAPGGSGGKYEQYF. CDR3 DNA: TGCAGTGCTCCGGGGGGTAGCGGGGGGAAATACGAGCAGTACTTC.

The chain recombines TRBV6-5 with TRBJ2-1, with a possible D match to TRBD2 (5 bases). V lost 2 bases and J 15 bases, leaving 17 bases between the germline ends. This CDR3 spans 13 amino acids. CDR1 and CDR2 from the germline V gene are MNHEY and SVGAGI. The CDR3 sequence is CASSYDGGREGFF. CDR3 DNA sequence: TGTGCCAGCAGTTACGACGGAGGCCGAGAGGGGTTCTTC.

This chain connects TRBV9 to TRBJ2-5; 12 bases line up with TRBD2. V was clipped by 4 bases and J by 3 bases; unmatched bases: 4. Germline V gives CDR1 SGDLS, CDR2 YYNGEE. The CDR3 is 15 amino acids. CDR3 protein: CASSLRTSGEETQYF. The CDR3 nucleotides are TGTGCCAGCAGCTTACGGACTAGCGGGGAAGAGACCCAGTACTTC.

This rearrangement joins TRBV9 to TRBJ2-3, with D hard to call. This CDR3 contains 15 residues. Germline loops: CDR1 SGDLS, CDR2 YYNGEE. Trimming removed 1 base from V and 4 bases from J, with 13 bases in between. The CDR3 region is CASSVIGLLADTQYF. CDR3 nucleotides: TGTGCCAGCAGCGTAATCGGATTACTCGCAGATACGCAGTATTTT. Variable domain in full (rest from reference TRBV9 and TRBJ2-3): DSGVTQTPKHLITATGQRVTLRCSPRSGDLSVYWYQQSLDQGLQFLIQYYNGEERAKGNILERFSAQQFPDLHSELNLSSLELGDSALYFCASSVIGLLADTQYFGPGTRLTVL.

This clonotype was observed many times. The V and J genes are TRBV4-2 and TRBJ2-7, with D tentatively TRBD2 (6 bases). CDR1 is LGHNA, CDR2 YNFKEQ, per germline. The V end was cut by 1 base, the J end by 3 bases, with 31 bases between. The CDR3 consists of 21 residues. The CDR3 DNA reads as TGTGCCAGCAGCCAAGTCCAACAAGGCTTACGGACTAAAGGACTCGGCTACGAGCAGTACTTC. Residues: CASSQVQQGLRTKGLGYEQYF.

This sequence joins TRBV25-1 and TRBJ2-5; TRBD2 matches at 7 bases. Germline lookup yields CDR1 MGHDK and CDR2 SYGVNS. Trimming removed 5 bases from V and 0 bases from J; junction bases left unmatched: 6. The CDR3 is made up of 15 amino acids. As DNA, the CDR3 is TGTGCCAGCAGTTACGCGGGAGACTACCAAGAGACCCAGTACTTC. It yields the protein CASSYAGDYQETQYF. Full variable domain (remainder filled in from reference TRBV25-1 and TRBJ2-5): EADIYQTPRYLVIGTGKKITLECSQTMGHDKMYWYQQDPGMELHLIHYSYGVNSTEKGDLSSESTVSRIRTEHFPLTLESARPSHTSQYLCASSYAGDYQETQYFGPGTRLLVL.

The sample holds a few counts of this clonotype. The J gene is TRBJ1-6, the V gene TRBV6-5; D perhaps matches TRBD1 (6 bases). Per the germline V gene, CDR1 is MNHEY and CDR2 is SVGAGI. Trimming removed 5 bases at V and 10 bases at J, with 12 bases between. CDR3 length: 13 residues. CDR3 DNA sequence: TGTGCCAGCAGTGTCCGGACAGAGTCACCCCTCCACTTT. Translating gives CASSVRTESPLHF.

This clonotype was counted ten times or more. The chain uses TRBV20-1 and TRBJ2-5; tentatively, D is TRBD1 or TRBD2 (5 bases each). Germline V gene sequence: CDR1 DFQATT, CDR2 SNEGSKA (reference sequence). V lost 5 bases, J lost 9 bases, and 13 bases lay in between. This CDR3 spans 11 amino acids. CDR3 sequence: CSAEGTRAQYF. The CDR3 DNA sequence: TGCAGTGCTGAGGGGACGAGGGCCCAGTACTTC.

This clonotype was counted a few times. The chain uses TRBV20-1 and TRBJ1-5; D perhaps matches TRBD1 (5 bases). Trimming removed 1 base at V and 1 base at J, with 11 bases between. This CDR3 is 15 amino acids long. Germline lookup yields CDR1 DFQATT and CDR2 SNEGSKA (reference sequence). CDR3 region: CSARGGYGSNQPQHF. CDR3 bases: TGCAGTGCTAGAGGGGGCTACGGGAGCAATCAGCCCCAGCATTTT.

The V call is TRBV4-3, the J call TRBJ2-5; D remains unclear. Germline CDR1 reads LGHNA; CDR2 reads YSLEER. The V and J ends lost 0 bases and 2 bases respectively, with 7 bases between them. The CDR3 loop spans 14 amino acids. The CDR3 region is CASSQDVFQETQYF. In DNA form, the CDR3 reads TGCGCCAGCAGCCAAGACGTCTTTCAAGAGACCCAGTACTTC.

This clonotype was detected ten times or more. CDR3 sequence (DNA): TGTGCCATCAGCGGGGGGGCCACAGATACGCAGTATTTT. It is translated as CAISGGATDTQYF. V is TRBV10-3 and J is TRBJ2-3; 8 bases line up with TRBD2. Germline loops: CDR1 ENHRY, CDR2 SYGVKD. This CDR3 contains 13 residues. V trimming: 6 bases; J trimming: 2 bases; junction bases outside the gene matches: 1.

Note on this clonotype: One base away lies a much larger clone, so this may be a sequencing read error. The rearrangement uses TRBV29-1 and TRBJ2-5; perhaps TRBD1 as D (5 bases). V lost 7 bases and J lost 5, with 23 bases in between. This CDR3 region has 15 residues. The germline V gene has CDR1 SQVTM and CDR2 ANQGSEA. CDR3 nucleotides: TGCAGCGCTATAACCGAGACAGAGAGCTGGGAGACCCAGTACTTC. Residues: CSAITETESWETQYF.

The rearrangement uses TRBV10-2 and TRBJ2-3; 11 bases line up with TRBD2. This CDR3 region has 15 residues. From germline, CDR1 is WSHSY and CDR2 SAAADI. Trimming took 4 bases from V and 5 from J; bases not matched to a gene: 5. The CDR3 region has the DNA TGCGCCAGCAGTGTGGCTAGCGGGGGGTTAGATACGCAGTATTTT. Its translation is CASSVASGGLDTQYF.